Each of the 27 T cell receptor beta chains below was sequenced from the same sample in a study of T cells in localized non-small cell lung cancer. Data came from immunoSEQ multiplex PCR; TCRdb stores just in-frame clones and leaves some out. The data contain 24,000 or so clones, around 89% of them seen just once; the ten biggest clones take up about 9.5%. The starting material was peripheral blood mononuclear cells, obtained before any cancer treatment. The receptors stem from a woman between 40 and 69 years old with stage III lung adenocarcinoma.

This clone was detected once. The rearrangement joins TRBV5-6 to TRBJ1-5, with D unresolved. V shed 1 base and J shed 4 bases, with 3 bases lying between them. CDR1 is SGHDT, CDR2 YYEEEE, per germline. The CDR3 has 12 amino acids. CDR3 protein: CASSLQNQPQHF. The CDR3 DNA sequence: TGTGCCAGCAGCTTGCAGAATCAGCCCCAGCATTTT. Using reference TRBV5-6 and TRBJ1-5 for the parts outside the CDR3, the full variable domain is DAGVTQSPTHLIKTRGQQVTLRCSPKSGHDTVSWYQQALGQGPQFIFQYYEEEERQRGNFPDRFSGHQFPNYSSELNVNALLLGDSALYLCASSLQNQPQHFGDGTRLSIL.

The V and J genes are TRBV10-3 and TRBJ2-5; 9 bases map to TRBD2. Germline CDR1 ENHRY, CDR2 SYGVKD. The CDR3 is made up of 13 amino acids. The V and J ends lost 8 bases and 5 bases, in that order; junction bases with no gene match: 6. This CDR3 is CAISSGVRETQYF. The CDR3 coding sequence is TGTGCCATCTCTAGCGGGGTACGGGAGACCCAGTACTTC.

CDR3 DNA sequence: TGTGCCAGAAGCCTGCCGACTGAAAGCTCCTACAATGAGCAGTTCTTC. Its translation is CARSLPTESSYNEQFF. This chain uses TRBV7-5 with TRBJ2-1; the D call in the table, TRBD2, was not verified against the DNA. TRBV7-5 is a recognized pseudogene. This CDR3 contains 16 residues.

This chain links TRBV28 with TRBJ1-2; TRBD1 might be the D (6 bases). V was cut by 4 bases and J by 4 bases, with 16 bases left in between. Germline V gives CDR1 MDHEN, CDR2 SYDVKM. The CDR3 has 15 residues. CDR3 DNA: TGTGCCAGCAGTTCTGGACAGACCCAGGGCTATGGCTACACCTTC. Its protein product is CASSSGQTQGYGYTF.

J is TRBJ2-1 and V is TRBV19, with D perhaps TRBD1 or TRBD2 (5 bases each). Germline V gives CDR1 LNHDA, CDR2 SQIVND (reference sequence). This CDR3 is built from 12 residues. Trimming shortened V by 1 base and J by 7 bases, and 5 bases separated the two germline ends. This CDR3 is CASSIGGNEQFF. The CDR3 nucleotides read TGTGCCAGTAGTATAGGGGGGAATGAGCAGTTCTTC.

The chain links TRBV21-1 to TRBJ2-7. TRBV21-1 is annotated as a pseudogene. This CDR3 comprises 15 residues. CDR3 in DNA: TGTGCCAGCAGCAAAGGAGGGGGGTCCTTCTACGAGCAGTACTTC. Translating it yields CASSKGGGSFYEQYF.

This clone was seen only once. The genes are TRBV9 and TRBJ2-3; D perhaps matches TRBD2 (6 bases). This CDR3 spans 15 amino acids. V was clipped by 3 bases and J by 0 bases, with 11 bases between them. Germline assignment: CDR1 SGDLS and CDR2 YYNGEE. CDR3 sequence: CASSAGTSSTDTQYF. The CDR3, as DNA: TGTGCCAGCAGCGCCGGGACTTCTAGCACAGATACGCAGTATTTT.

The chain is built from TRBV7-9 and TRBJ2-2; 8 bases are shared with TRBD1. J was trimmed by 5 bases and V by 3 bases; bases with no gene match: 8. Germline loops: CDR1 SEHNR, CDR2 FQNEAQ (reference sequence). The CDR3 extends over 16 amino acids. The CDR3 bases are TGTGCCAGCAGCTTCGGACAGGGTTTTAGTACCGGGGAGCTGTTTTTT. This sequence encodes CASSFGQGFSTGELFF.

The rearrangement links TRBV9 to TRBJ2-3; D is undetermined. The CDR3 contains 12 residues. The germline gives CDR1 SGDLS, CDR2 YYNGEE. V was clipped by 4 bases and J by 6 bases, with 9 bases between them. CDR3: CASSNPRDTQYF. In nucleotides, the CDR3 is TGTGCCAGCAGCAACCCGAGGGATACGCAGTATTTT.

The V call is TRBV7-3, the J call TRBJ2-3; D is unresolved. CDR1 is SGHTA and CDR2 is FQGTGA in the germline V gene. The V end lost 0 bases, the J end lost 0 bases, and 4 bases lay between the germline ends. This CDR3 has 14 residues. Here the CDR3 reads CASSLTGSTDTQYF. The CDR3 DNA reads TGTGCCAGCAGCTTAACCGGGAGCACAGATACGCAGTATTTT.

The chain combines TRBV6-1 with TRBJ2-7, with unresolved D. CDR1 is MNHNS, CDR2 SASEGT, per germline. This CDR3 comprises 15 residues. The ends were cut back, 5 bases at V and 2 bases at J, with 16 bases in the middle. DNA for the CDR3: TGTGCCAGCAGTTTCCCGGAAGGAGAGGCCTACGAGCAGTACTTC. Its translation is CASSFPEGEAYEQYF.

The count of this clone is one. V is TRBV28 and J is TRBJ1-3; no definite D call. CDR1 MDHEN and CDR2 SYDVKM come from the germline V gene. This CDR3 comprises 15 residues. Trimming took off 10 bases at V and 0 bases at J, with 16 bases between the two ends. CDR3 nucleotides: TGTGCCATCACCCCCGGTTCGAGCTCTGGAAACACCATATATTTT. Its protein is CAITPGSSSGNTIYF.

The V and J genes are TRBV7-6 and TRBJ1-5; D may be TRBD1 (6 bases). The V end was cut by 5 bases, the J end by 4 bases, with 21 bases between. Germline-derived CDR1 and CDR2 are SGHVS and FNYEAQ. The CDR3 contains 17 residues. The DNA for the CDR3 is TGTGCCAGCAGCCCCGGGGGCTCGGAATGGGCAAATCAGCCCCAGCATTTT. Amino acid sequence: CASSPGGSEWANQPQHF. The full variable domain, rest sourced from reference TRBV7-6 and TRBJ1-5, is GAGVSQSPRYKVTKRGQDVALRCDPISGHVSLYWYRQALGQGPEFLTYFNYEAQQDKSGLPNDRFSAERPEGSISTLTIQRTEQRDSAMYRCASSPGGSEWANQPQHFGDGTRLSIL.

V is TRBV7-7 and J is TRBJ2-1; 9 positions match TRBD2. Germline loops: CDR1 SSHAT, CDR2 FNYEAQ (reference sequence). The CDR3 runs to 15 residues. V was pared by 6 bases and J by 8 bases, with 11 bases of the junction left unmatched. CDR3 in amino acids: CASSLGGGRGDEQFF. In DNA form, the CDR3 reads TGTGCCAGCAGTCTAGGCGGCGGGAGGGGGGATGAGCAGTTCTTC.

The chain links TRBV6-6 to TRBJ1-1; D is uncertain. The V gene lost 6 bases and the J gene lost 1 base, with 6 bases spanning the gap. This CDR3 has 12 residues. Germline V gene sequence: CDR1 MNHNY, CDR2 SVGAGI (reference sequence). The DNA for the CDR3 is TGTGCCAGCAGGAAGGGGAACACTGAAGCTTTCTTT. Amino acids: CASRKGNTEAFF.

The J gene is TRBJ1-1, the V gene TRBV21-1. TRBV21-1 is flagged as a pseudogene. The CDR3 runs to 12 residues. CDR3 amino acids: CASSKANTEAFF. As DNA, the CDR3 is TGTGCCAGCAGCAAAGCCAACACTGAAGCTTTCTTT.

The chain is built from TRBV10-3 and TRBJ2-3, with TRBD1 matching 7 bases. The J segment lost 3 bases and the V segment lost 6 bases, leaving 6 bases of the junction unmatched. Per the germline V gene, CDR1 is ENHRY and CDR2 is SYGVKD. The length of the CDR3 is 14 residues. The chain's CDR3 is CAIRETGYTDTQYF. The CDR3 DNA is TGTGCCATCAGGGAGACAGGGTATACAGATACGCAGTATTTT.

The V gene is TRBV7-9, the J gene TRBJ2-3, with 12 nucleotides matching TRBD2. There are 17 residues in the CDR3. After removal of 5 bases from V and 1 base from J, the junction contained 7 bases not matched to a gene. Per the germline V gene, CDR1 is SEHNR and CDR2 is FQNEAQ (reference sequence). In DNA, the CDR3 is TGTGCCAGCAGCCCTAAAAGACTAGCGGGGGGCACAGATACGCAGTATTTT. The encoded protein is CASSPKRLAGGTDTQYF.

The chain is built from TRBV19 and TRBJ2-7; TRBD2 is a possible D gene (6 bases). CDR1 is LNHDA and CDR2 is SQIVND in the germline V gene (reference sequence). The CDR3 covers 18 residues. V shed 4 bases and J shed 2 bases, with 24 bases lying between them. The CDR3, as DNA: TGTGCCAGTAGTACCGCAGTACTAGCCACATTTTCCCCCTACGAGCAGTACTTC. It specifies CASSTAVLATFSPYEQYF.

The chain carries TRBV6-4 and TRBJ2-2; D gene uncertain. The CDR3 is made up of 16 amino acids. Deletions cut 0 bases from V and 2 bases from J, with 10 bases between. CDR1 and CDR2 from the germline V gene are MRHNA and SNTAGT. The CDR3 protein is CASSDSRLLNTGELFF. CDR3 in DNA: TGTGCCAGCAGTGACTCACGGCTCCTAAACACCGGGGAGCTGTTTTTT.

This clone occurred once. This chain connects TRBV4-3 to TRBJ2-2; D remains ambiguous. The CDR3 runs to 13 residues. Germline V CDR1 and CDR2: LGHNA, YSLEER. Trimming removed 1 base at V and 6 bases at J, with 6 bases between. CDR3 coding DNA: TGCGCCAGCAGCCAAGTCAGGCCCGGGGAGCTGTTTTTT. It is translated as CASSQVRPGELFF.

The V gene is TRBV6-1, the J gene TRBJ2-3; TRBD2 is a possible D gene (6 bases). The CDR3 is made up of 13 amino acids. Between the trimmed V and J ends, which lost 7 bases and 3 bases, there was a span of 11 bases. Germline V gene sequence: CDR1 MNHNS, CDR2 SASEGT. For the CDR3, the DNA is TGTGCCAGCATTCGGGGGACTACAGATACGCAGTATTTT. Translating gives CASIRGTTDTQYF.

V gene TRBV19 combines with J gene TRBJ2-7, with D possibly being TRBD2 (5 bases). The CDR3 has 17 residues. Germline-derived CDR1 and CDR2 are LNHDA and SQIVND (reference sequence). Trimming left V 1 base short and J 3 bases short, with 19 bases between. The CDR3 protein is CASSIVASEGFFYEQYF. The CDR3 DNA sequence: TGTGCCAGTAGTATAGTTGCCAGCGAGGGCTTCTTCTACGAGCAGTACTTC.

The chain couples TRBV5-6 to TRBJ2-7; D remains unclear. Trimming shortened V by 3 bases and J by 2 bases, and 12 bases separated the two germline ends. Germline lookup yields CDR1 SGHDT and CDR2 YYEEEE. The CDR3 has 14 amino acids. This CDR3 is CASSSYDFPYEQYF. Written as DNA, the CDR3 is TGTGCCAGCAGCTCCTATGATTTTCCCTACGAGCAGTACTTC. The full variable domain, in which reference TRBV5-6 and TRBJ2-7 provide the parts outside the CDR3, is DAGVTQSPTHLIKTRGQQVTLRCSPKSGHDTVSWYQQALGQGPQFIFQYYEEEERQRGNFPDRFSGHQFPNYSSELNVNALLLGDSALYLCASSSYDFPYEQYFGPGTRLTVT.

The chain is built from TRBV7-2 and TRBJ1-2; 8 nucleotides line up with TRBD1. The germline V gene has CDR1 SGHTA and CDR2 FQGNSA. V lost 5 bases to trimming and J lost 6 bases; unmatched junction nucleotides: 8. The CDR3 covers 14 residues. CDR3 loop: CASSAPGGANGYTF. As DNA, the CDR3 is TGTGCCAGCAGCGCCCCAGGGGGCGCTAATGGCTACACCTTC.

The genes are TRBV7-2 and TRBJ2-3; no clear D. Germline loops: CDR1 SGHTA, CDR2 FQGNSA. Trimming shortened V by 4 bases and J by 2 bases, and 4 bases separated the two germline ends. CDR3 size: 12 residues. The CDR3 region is CASSSYTDTQYF. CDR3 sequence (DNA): TGTGCCAGCAGCTCCTACACAGATACGCAGTATTTT. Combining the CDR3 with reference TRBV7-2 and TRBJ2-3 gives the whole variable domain GAGVSQSPSNKVTEKGKDVELRCDPISGHTALYWYRQSLGQGLEFLIYFQGNSAPDKSGLPSDRFSAERTGGSVSTLTIQRTQQEDSAVYLCASSSYTDTQYFGPGTRLTVL.

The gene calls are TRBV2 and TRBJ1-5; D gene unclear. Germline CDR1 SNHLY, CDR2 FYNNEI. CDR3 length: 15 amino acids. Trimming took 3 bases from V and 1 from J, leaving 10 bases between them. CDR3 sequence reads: CASSDRLGSNQPQHF. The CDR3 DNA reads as TGTGCCAGCAGTGACCGGCTCGGGAGCAATCAGCCCCAGCATTTT.